This record covers a single T cell receptor beta chain. Profiling relied on immunoSEQ multiplex PCR, and the TCRdb table lists in-frame clones only, not all of them. The table has about 260,000 clones, around 85% seen once. This sample is part of a study of Ad26.COV2.S vaccination and SARS-CoV-2 variants. Study-level information: Recipients of Ad26.COV2.S got it intramuscularly, once or twice 56 days apart.

Treatment defined: 15 to 20 received Ad26.COV2.S at low or high dose, single or two shots; several received placebo; per-sample allocation not given. All samples were drawn on day 63, counting from the first vaccine or placebo injection. V was pared by 3 bases and J by 2 bases, with 8 bases of the junction left unmatched. Germline values: CDR1 KGHDR, CDR2 SFDVKD. This CDR3 region has 17 residues. The material was peripheral blood, obtained in a trial of Ad26.COV2.S vaccine versus placebo. This chain connects TRBV24-1 to TRBJ2-5, with 10 nucleotides matching TRBD2. The sequence was collected from a person between 18 and 65 years old who received the Ad26.COV2.S COVID-19 vaccine or a placebo. The CDR3 spells CATSDGLAGVGQETQYF. The CDR3 bases are TGTGCCACCAGTGATGGGCTAGCGGGGGTAGGGCAAGAGACCCAGTACTTC.